The 3 T cell receptor beta chains given below trace back to one sample, sequenced in a study of patients with pleural tuberculosis. A single record per CDR3 protein comes from TCRdb applying MiXCR to the reads. This sample has some 29,000 distinct CDR3 sequences; roughly 18% occur once, and the top ten carry 3.5%. Input material: peripheral blood. The receptors were sampled from a human donor with pleural tuberculosis.

This clonotype appeared many times. This clone may be a read error of a much larger clone one base away. The chain joins TRBV20-1 to TRBJ1-1; D is unclear. CDR1 is DFQATT, CDR2 SNEGSKA, per germline (reference sequence). The CDR3 sequence is 12 residues long. V was shortened by 6 bases and J by 2 bases, with 10 bases between the two germline ends. CDR3 DNA: TGCAGTGCGCGCCGGCCAAACACTGAAGCTTTCTTT. Translated, it gives CSARRPNTEAFF.

This clonotype was found many times. The chain employs TRBV2 and TRBJ2-1, with D tentatively TRBD2 (6 bases). The CDR3 loop spans 13 amino acids. Germline loops: CDR1 SNHLY, CDR2 FYNNEI. V lost 4 bases, J lost 8 bases, and 12 bases lay in between. CDR3 sequence (DNA): TGTGCCAGCAGTGTCCCGGGAGCCGATGAGCAGTTCTTC. Amino acids: CASSVPGADEQFF.

This clonotype appeared many times. The chain is built from TRBV7-9 and TRBJ2-6; D is undetermined. The germline V and J ends were trimmed by 4 bases and 0 bases, with 4 bases remaining between them. In germline, CDR1 is SEHNR, CDR2 FQNEAQ (reference sequence). CDR3 length: 14 amino acids. CDR3 in amino acids: CASSSFSGANVLTF. DNA of the CDR3: TGTGCCAGCAGCTCCTTCTCTGGGGCCAACGTCCTGACTTTC.